This passage covers 5 T cell receptor beta chains from one sample sequenced in a study of Graves' ophthalmopathy and Graves' hyperthyroidism. RNA transcripts yielded amplified TCR beta CDR3 regions. The first round was an RT-PCR with HTBI primers, and the second round was a multiplex PCR. TCRdb reprocessed the multiplex PCR reads with MiXCR, giving one entry per CDR3 protein. The table lists hundreds of thousands of distinct CDR3 sequences, over 20% of them singletons. The sequenced material came from peripheral blood. All receptors come from a woman aged 18-30 years with stable Graves' hyperthyroidism.

This clonotype was seen ten or more times. The rearrangement links TRBV5-1 to TRBJ2-7; D is tentatively TRBD1 or TRBD2 (6 bases each). The length of the CDR3 is 15 residues. The V end was cut by 1 base, the J end by 2 bases, with 13 bases between. Germline V gene sequence: CDR1 SGHRS, CDR2 YFSETQ. Here the CDR3 reads CASSLSRRGAYEQYF. CDR3 DNA: TGCGCCAGCAGCTTGTCGAGAAGGGGGGCCTACGAGCAGTACTTC.

In its sample, this clonotype was seen many times. V usage is TRBV5-1 and J usage is TRBJ2-7; TRBD2 aligns across 9 bases. The CDR3 has 17 amino acids. Germline V gene lookup returns CDR1 SGHRS and CDR2 YFSETQ. Germline trimming cut 0 bases from V and 3 bases from J; bases unmatched to any gene: 10. The CDR3 DNA is TGCGCCAGCAGCTTGGCCGCGACTAGCGGAGCCGTCTACGAGCAGTACTTC. Translation gives CASSLAATSGAVYEQYF.

This clonotype came up many times. This chain joins TRBV7-9 and TRBJ2-5, with D perhaps TRBD1 (5 bases). Per the germline V gene, CDR1 is SEHNR and CDR2 is FQNEAQ (reference sequence). CDR3 length: 18 amino acids. V lost 4 bases and J 2 bases, leaving 23 bases between the germline ends. The CDR3: CASSYRARTAGKQETQYF. The CDR3 DNA follows: TGTGCCAGCAGCTATCGGGCCCGGACGGCAGGGAAACAAGAGACCCAGTACTTC. Combining the CDR3 with reference TRBV7-9 and TRBJ2-5 gives the whole variable domain DTGVSQNPRHKITKRGQNVTFRCDPISEHNRLYWYRQTLGQGPEFLTYFQNEAQLEKSRLLSDRFSAERPKGSFSTLEIQRTEQGDSAMYLCASSYRARTAGKQETQYFGPGTRLLVL.

This clonotype has ten or more counts. This sequence joins TRBV12-3 or TRBV12-4 and TRBJ2-5, with D tentatively TRBD1 (6 bases). Between the trimmed V and J ends, which lost 2 bases and 0 bases, there was a span of 7 bases. The CDR3 sequence is 14 residues long. This CDR3 is CASSLRQDQETQYF. CDR3 bases: TGTGCCAGCAGTTTAAGACAGGACCAAGAGACCCAGTACTTC.

This chain uses TRBV4-1 with TRBJ2-7, with 10 bases identical to TRBD2. CDR1 and CDR2 from the germline V gene are MGHRA and YSYEKL. V shed 2 bases and J 4 bases; nucleotides not matched to a gene: 2. The CDR3 is made up of 14 amino acids. CDR3 in amino acids: CASSQKTSGYEQYF. In nucleotides, the CDR3 is TGCGCCAGCAGCCAAAAGACTAGCGGGTACGAGCAGTACTTC.